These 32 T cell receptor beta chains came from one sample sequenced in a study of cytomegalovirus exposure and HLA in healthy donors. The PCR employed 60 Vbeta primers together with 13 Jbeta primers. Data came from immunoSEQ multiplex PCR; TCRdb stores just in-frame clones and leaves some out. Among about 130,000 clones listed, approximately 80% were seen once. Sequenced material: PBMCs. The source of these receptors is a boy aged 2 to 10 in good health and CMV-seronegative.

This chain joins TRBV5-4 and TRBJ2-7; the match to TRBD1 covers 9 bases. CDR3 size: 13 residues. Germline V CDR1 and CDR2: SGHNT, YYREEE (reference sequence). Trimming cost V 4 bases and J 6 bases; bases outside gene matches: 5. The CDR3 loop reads CASSTGQGFEQYF. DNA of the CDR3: TGTGCCAGCAGCACCGGACAGGGGTTCGAGCAGTACTTC.

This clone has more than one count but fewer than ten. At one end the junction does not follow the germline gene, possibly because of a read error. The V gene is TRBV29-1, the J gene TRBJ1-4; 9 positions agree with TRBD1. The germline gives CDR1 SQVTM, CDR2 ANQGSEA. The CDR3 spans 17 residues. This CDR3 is CSVKDRLYRGRDEKLFF. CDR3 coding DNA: TGCAGCGTTAAAGATCGGCTATACAGGGGGCGAGATGAAAAACTGTTTTTT. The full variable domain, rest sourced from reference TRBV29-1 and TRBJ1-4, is SAVISQKPSRDICQRGTSLTIQCQVDSQVTMMFWYRQQPGQSLTLIATANQGSEATYESGFVIDKFPISRPNLTFSTLTVSNMSPEDSSIYLCSVKDRLYRGRDEKLFFGSGTQLSVL.

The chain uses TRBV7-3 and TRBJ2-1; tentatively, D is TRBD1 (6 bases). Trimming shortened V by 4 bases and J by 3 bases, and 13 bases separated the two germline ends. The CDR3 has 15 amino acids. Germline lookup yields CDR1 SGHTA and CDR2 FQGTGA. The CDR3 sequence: CASSSHRAYYNEQFF. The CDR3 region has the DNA TGTGCCAGCAGCTCTCACAGGGCCTACTACAATGAGCAGTTCTTC.

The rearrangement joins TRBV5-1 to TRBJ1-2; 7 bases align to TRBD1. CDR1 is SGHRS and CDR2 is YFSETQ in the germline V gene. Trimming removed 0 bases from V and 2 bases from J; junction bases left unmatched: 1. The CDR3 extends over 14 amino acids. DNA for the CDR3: TGCGCCAGCAGCTTGGGGGACAGAAACTATGGCTACACCTTC. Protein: CASSLGDRNYGYTF.

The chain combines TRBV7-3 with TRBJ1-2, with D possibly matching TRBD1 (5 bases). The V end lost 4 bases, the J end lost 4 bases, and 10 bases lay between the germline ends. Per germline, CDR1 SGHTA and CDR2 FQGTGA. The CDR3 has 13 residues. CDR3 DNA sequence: TGTGCCAGCAGCTCCGATACAGGCTATGGCTACACCTTC. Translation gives CASSSDTGYGYTF.

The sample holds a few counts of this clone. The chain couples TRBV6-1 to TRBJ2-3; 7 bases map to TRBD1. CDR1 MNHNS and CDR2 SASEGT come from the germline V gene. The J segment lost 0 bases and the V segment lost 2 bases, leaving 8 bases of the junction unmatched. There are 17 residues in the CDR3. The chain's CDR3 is CASSEIPGGASTDTQYF. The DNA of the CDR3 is TGTGCCAGCAGTGAAATCCCAGGGGGTGCTAGCACAGATACGCAGTATTTT.

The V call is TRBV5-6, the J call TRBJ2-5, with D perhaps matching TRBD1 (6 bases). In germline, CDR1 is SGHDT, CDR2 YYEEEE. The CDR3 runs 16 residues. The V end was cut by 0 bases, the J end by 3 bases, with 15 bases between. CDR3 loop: CASSLGGGAEEETQYF. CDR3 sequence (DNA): TGTGCCAGCAGCTTGGGTGGGGGCGCCGAGGAAGAGACCCAGTACTTC. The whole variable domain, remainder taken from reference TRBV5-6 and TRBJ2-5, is DAGVTQSPTHLIKTRGQQVTLRCSPKSGHDTVSWYQQALGQGPQFIFQYYEEEERQRGNFPDRFSGHQFPNYSSELNVNALLLGDSALYLCASSLGGGAEEETQYFGPGTRLLVL.

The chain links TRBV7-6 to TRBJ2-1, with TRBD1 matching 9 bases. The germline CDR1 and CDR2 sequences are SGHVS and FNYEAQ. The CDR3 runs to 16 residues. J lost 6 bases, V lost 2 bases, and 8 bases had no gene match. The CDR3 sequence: CASSLTGTGSGNEQFF. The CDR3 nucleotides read TGTGCCAGCAGCTTAACCGGGACAGGGTCCGGCAATGAGCAGTTCTTC.

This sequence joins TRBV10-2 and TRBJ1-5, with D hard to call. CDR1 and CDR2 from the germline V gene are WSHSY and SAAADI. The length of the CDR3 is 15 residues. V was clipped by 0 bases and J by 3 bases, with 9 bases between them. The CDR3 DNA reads TGCGCCAGCAGTGAGTCGAAGATCTACAATCAGCCCCAGCATTTT. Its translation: CASSESKIYNQPQHF.

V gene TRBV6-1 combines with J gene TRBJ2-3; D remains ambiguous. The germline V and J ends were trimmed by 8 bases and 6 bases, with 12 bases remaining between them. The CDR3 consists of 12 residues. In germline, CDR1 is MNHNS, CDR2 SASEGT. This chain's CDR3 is CASLQVTDTQYF. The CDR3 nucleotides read TGTGCCAGCCTCCAGGTAACGGATACGCAGTATTTT.

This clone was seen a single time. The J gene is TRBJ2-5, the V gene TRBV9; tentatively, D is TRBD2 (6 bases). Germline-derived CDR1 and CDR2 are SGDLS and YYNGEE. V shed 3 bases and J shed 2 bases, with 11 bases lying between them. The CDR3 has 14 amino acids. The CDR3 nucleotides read TGTGCCAGCAGCGGAGGGACTGCACAAGAGACCCAGTACTTC. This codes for CASSGGTAQETQYF. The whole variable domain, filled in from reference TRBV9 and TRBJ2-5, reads DSGVTQTPKHLITATGQRVTLRCSPRSGDLSVYWYQQSLDQGLQFLIQYYNGEERAKGNILERFSAQQFPDLHSELNLSSLELGDSALYFCASSGGTAQETQYFGPGTRLLVL.

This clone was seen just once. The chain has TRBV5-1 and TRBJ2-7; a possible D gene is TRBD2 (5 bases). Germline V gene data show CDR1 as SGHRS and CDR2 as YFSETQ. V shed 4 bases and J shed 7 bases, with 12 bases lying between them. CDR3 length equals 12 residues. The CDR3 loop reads CASSKDSWEQYF. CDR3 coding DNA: TGCGCCAGCAGCAAGGACTCCTGGGAGCAGTACTTC.

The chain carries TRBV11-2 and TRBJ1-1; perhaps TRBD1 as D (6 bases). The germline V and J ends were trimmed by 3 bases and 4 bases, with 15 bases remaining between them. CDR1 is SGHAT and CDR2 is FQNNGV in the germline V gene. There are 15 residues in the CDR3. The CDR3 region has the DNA TGTGCCAGCAGCTTGGATACAGGGTCGGGCACTGAAGCTTTCTTT. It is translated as CASSLDTGSGTEAFF.

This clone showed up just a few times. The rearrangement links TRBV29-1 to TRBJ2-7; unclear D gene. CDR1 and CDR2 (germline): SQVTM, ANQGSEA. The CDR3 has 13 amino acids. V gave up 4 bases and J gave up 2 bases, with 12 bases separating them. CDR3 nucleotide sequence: TGCAGCGTTGTGCACGAGGAGCCCTACGAGCAGTACTTC. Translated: CSVVHEEPYEQYF.

As DNA, the CDR3 is TGTGCCAGCACTTCTCAGGTCTGGGTGGGCAATCAGCCCCAGCATTTT. It specifies CASTSQVWVGNQPQHF. V is TRBV2 and J is TRBJ1-5; D remains ambiguous. Trimming stripped 7 bases from V and 2 bases from J, with 18 bases between. Germline V gene data show CDR1 as SNHLY and CDR2 as FYNNEI. CDR3 length: 16 amino acids.

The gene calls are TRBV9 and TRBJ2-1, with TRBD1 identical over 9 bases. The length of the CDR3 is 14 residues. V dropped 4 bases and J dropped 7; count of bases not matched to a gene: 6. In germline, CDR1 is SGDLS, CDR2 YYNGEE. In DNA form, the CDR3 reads TGTGCCAGCAGCCCCGGGACAGGGCTGAATGAGCAGTTCTTC. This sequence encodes CASSPGTGLNEQFF.

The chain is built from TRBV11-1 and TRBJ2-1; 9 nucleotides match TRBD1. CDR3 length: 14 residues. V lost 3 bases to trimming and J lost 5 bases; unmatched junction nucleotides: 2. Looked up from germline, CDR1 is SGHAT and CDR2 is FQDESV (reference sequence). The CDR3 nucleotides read TGTGCCAGCAGCTTCGGGGACAGGGACAATGAGCAGTTCTTC. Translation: CASSFGDRDNEQFF.

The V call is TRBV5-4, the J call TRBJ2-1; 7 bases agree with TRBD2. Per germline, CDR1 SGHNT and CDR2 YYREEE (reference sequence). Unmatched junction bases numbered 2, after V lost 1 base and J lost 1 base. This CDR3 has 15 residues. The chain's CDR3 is CASSLSSGSYNEQFF. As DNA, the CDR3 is TGTGCCAGCAGCTTGTCTAGCGGATCCTACAATGAGCAGTTCTTC. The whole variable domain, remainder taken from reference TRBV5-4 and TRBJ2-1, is ETGVTQSPTHLIKTRGQQVTLRCSSQSGHNTVSWYQQALGQGPQFIFQYYREEENGRGNFPPRFSGLQFPNYSSELNVNALELDDSALYLCASSLSSGSYNEQFFGPGTRLTVL.

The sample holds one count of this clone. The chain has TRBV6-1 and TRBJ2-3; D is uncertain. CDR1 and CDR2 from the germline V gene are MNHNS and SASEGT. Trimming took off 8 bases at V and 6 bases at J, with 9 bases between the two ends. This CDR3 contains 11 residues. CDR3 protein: CASRRADTQYF. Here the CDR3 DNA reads TGTGCCAGCCGAAGAGCGGATACGCAGTATTTT.

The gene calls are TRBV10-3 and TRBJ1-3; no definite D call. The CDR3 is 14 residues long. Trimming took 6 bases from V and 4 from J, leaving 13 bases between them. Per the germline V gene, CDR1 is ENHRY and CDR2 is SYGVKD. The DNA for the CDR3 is TGTGCCATCAGCGGCGGGCAACCCGGAAACACCATATATTTT. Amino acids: CAISGGQPGNTIYF.

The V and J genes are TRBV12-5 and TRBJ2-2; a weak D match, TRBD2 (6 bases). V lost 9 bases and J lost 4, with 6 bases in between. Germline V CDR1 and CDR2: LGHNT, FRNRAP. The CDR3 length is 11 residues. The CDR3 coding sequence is TGTGCTAGGCGGGGCACCGGGGAGCTGTTTTTT. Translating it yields CARRGTGELFF.

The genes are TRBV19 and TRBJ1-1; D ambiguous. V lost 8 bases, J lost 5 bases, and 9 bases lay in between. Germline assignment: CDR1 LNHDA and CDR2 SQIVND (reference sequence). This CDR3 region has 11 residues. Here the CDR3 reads CASGSGTEAFF. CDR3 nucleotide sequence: TGTGCCAGTGGGTCGGGGACTGAAGCTTTCTTT. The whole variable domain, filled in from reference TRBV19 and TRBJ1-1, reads DGGITQSPKYLFRKEGQNVTLSCEQNLNHDAMYWYRQDPGQGLRLIYYSQIVNDFQKGDIAEGYSVSREKKESFPLTVTSAQKNPTAFYLCASGSGTEAFFGQGTRLTVV.

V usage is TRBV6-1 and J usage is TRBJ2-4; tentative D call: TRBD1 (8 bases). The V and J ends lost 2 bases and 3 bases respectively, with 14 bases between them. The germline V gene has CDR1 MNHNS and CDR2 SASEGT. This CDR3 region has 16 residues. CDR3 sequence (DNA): TGTGCCAGCAGTGAATTGAACAGGGGGGGCAAAAACATTCAGTACTTC. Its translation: CASSELNRGGKNIQYF.

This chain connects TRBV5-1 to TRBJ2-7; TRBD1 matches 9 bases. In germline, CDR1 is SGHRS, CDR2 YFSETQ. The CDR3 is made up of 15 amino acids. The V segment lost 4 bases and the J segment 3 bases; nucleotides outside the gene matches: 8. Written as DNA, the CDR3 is TGCGCCAGCAGCGACGGACAGGGGATACTCTACGAGCAGTACTTC. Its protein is CASSDGQGILYEQYF.

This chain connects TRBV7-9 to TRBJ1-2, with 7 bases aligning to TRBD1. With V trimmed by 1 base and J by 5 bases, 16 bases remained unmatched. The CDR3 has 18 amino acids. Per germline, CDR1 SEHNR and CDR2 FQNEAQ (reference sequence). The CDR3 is CASSLVGQFSPSGYGYTF. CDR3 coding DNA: TGTGCCAGCAGCTTAGTGGGACAGTTTTCCCCGAGTGGGTATGGCTACACCTTC. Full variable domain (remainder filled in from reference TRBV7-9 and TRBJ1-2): DTGVSQNPRHKITKRGQNVTFRCDPISEHNRLYWYRQTLGQGPEFLTYFQNEAQLEKSRLLSDRFSAERPKGSFSTLEIQRTEQGDSAMYLCASSLVGQFSPSGYGYTFGSGTRLTVV.

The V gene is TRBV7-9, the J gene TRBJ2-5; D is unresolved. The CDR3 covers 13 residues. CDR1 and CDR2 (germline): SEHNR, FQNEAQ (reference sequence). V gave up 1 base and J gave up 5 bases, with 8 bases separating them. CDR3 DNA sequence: TGTGCCAGCAGCTTAGAGGTCGGGGAGACCCAGTACTTC. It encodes CASSLEVGETQYF. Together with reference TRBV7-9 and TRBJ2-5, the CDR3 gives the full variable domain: DTGVSQNPRHKITKRGQNVTFRCDPISEHNRLYWYRQTLGQGPEFLTYFQNEAQLEKSRLLSDRFSAERPKGSFSTLEIQRTEQGDSAMYLCASSLEVGETQYFGPGTRLLVL.

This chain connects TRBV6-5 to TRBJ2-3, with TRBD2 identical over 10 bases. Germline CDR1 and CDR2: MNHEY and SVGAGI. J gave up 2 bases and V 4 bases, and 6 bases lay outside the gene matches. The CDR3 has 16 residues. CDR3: CASSFSGLAATDTQYF. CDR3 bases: TGTGCCAGCAGTTTCTCCGGACTAGCGGCCACAGATACGCAGTATTTT.

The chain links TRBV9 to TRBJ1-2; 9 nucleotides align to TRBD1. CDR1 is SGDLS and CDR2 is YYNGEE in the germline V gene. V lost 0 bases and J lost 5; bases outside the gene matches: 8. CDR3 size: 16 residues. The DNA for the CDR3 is TGTGCCAGCAGCGTAGCTACAGTTGGGACAGGGTATGGCTACACCTTC. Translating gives CASSVATVGTGYGYTF.

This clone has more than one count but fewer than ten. The CDR3 sequence: CASSSRTGRRSYEQYV. DNA for the CDR3: TGCGCCAGCAGTTCCAGGACAGGCCGTCGTTCCTACGAGCAGTACGTC. The rearrangement uses TRBV10-1 and TRBJ2-7; 7 bases map to TRBD1. This CDR3 region has 16 residues. V dropped 5 bases and J dropped 1; count of bases not matched to a gene: 11. Germline V gene lookup returns CDR1 WNHNN and CDR2 SYGVQD (reference sequence).

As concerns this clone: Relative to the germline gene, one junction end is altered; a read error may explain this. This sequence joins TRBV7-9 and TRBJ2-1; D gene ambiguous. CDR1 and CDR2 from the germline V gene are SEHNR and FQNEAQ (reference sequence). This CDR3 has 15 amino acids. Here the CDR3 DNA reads TGTTCCAGCAGCTTATCTCCTAGCTCCTACAATGAGCAGTTCTTC. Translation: CSSSLSPSSYNEQFF.

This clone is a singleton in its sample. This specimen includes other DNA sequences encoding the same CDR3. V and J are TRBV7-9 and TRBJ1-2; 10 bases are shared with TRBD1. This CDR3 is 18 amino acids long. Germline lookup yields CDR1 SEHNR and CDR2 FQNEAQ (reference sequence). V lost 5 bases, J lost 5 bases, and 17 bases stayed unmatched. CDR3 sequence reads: CASSLRPGGTGVGYGYTF. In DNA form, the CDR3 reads TGTGCCAGCAGCCTACGCCCTGGCGGGACAGGGGTCGGGTATGGCTACACCTTC. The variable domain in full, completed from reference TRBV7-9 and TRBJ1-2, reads DTGVSQNPRHKITKRGQNVTFRCDPISEHNRLYWYRQTLGQGPEFLTYFQNEAQLEKSRLLSDRFSAERPKGSFSTLEIQRTEQGDSAMYLCASSLRPGGTGVGYGYTFGSGTRLTVV.

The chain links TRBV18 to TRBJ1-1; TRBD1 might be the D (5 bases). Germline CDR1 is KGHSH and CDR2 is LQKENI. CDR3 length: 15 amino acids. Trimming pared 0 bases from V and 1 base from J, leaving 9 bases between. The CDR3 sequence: CASSPPRGTNTEAFF. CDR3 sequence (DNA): TGTGCCAGCTCACCACCCCGGGGGACGAACACTGAAGCTTTCTTT. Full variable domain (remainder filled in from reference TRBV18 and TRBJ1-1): NAGVMQNPRHLVRRRGQEARLRCSPMKGHSHVYWYRQLPEEGLKFMVYLQKENIIDESGMPKERFSAEFPKEGPSILRIQQVVRGDSAAYFCASSPPRGTNTEAFFGQGTRLTVV.